The clone carrying this T cell receptor beta chain was observed at least ten times. Germline-derived CDR1 and CDR2 are SNHLY and FYNNEI. The CDR3 sequence is 15 residues long. Between the trimmed V and J ends, which lost 5 bases and 0 bases, there was a span of 11 bases. Each CDR3 protein is one row after TCRdb ran MiXCR on the 5' RACE reads. The data hold about 40,000 distinct CDR3 sequences, with 2% to 3% observed a single time. The source of the sample is a study of neurological immune-mediated disorders. V is TRBV2 and J is TRBJ2-1, with D perhaps matching TRBD1 (6 bases). This sequence originates from a man aged 50 to 60 with multiple sclerosis. The specimen sequenced was PBMCs. The CDR3 loop reads CASSRVTGSYNEQFF. CDR3 DNA: TGTGCCAGCAGTAGGGTGACAGGCTCCTACAATGAGCAGTTCTTC.